Listed below are T cell receptor beta chains from one sample, sequenced in a study of cytomegalovirus exposure and HLA in healthy donors. Profiling relied on immunoSEQ multiplex PCR, and the TCRdb table lists in-frame clones only, not all of them. The sample records 95,000 to 150,000 clones, about 79% being singletons. The sequenced sample was PBMCs. All receptors come from a man in his fifties or sixties in good health and CMV-seronegative. The CDR3 runs from the conserved cysteine through the conserved F or W. The order of the fields is J gene, clone size, D gene, V gene, CDR3 protein, CDR3 DNA. The D gene is left open where the match is weak. Expanded clones are given a class, and other clones once, few, many or no size at all.

J gene: TRBJ1-4; clone size: -; D gene: TRBD1; V gene: TRBV5-4; CDR3 protein: CASSLGLTGVGEKLFF; CDR3 DNA: TGTGCCAGCAGCTTGGGCCTTACAGGGGTTGGCGAAAAACTGTTTTTT
J gene: TRBJ1-4; clone size: -; D gene: TRBD1; V gene: TRBV4-1; CDR3 protein: CASSQEGQGDEKLFF; CDR3 DNA: TGCGCCAGCAGCCAAGAGGGACAGGGAGATGAAAAACTGTTTTTT
J gene: TRBJ1-6; clone size: -; D gene: TRBD1; V gene: TRBV5-1; CDR3 protein: CASSLAKGQGSSYNSPLHF; CDR3 DNA: TGCGCCAGCAGCTTGGCCAAGGGACAGGGGAGCTCCTATAATTCACCCCTCCACTTT
J gene: TRBJ2-5; clone size: -; D gene: -; V gene: TRBV2; CDR3 protein: CASVQGKTTTQYF; CDR3 DNA: TGTGCCAGCGTCCAGGGGAAGACCACAACCCAGTACTTC
J gene: TRBJ1-4; clone size: -; D gene: -; V gene: TRBV29-1; CDR3 protein: CSVGPDNEKLFF; CDR3 DNA: TGCAGCGTTGGGCCCGATAATGAAAAACTGTTTTTT
J gene: TRBJ1-1; clone size: -; D gene: -; V gene: TRBV13; CDR3 protein: CASSVGSLRAEAFF; CDR3 DNA: TGTGCCAGCAGCGTAGGATCGTTGCGGGCTGAAGCTTTCTTT
J gene: TRBJ2-7; clone size: -; D gene: TRBD1; V gene: TRBV28; CDR3 protein: CASSATGGSYEQYF; CDR3 DNA: TGTGCCAGCAGCGCGACAGGGGGATCCTACGAGCAGTACTTC
J gene: TRBJ2-3; clone size: -; D gene: -; V gene: TRBV25-1; CDR3 protein: CASSEYGGVTDTQYF; CDR3 DNA: TGTGCCAGCAGTGAATATGGCGGGGTCACAGATACGCAGTATTTT
J gene: TRBJ2-3; clone size: -; D gene: -; V gene: TRBV7-9; CDR3 protein: CASSPTDTQYF; CDR3 DNA: TGTGCCAGCAGCCCGACAGATACGCAGTATTTT
J gene: TRBJ2-3; clone size: -; D gene: TRBD2; V gene: TRBV5-4; CDR3 protein: CASSGIAGGRDTQYF; CDR3 DNA: TGTGCCAGCAGCGGGATAGCGGGGGGCAGAGATACGCAGTATTTT
J gene: TRBJ2-1; clone size: -; D gene: TRBD2; V gene: TRBV9; CDR3 protein: CASSARGGSSYNEQFF; CDR3 DNA: TGTGCCAGCAGCGCACGCGGGGGGAGCTCCTACAATGAGCAGTTCTTC
J gene: TRBJ2-5; clone size: -; D gene: -; V gene: TRBV25-1; CDR3 protein: CASSGIKGVGTQYF; CDR3 DNA: TGTGCCAGCAGTGGGATTAAGGGGGTAGGGACCCAGTACTTC
J gene: TRBJ1-2; clone size: -; D gene: -; V gene: TRBV13; CDR3 protein: CASMGAAAFNYGYTF; CDR3 DNA: TGTGCCAGCATGGGGGCAGCCGCTTTTAACTATGGCTACACCTTC
J gene: TRBJ2-7; clone size: -; D gene: TRBD1; V gene: TRBV18; CDR3 protein: CASSSRTGGFYEQYF; CDR3 DNA: TGTGCCAGCTCATCCCGGACAGGGGGGTTCTACGAGCAGTACTTC
J gene: TRBJ2-1; clone size: once; D gene: TRBD2; V gene: TRBV11-2; CDR3 protein: CASSLGTSGGPEDEQFF; CDR3 DNA: TGTGCCAGCAGCTTAGGGACTAGCGGGGGGCCCGAGGATGAGCAGTTCTTC
J gene: TRBJ2-7; clone size: -; D gene: -; V gene: TRBV5-6; CDR3 protein: CASSFTGGPYEQYF; CDR3 DNA: TGTGCCAGCAGCTTTACCGGGGGGCCCTACGAGCAGTACTTC
J gene: TRBJ2-4; clone size: -; D gene: TRBD1; V gene: TRBV4-1; CDR3 protein: CASSQDNGQGTANWVAKNIQYF; CDR3 DNA: TGCGCCAGCAGCCAAGATAACGGACAGGGAACAGCTAATTGGGTAGCCAAAAACATTCAGTACTTC
J gene: TRBJ1-6; clone size: -; D gene: -; V gene: TRBV7-8; CDR3 protein: CASSSDRGSPLHF; CDR3 DNA: TGTGCCAGCAGCTCGGACCGGGGATCACCCCTCCACTTT
J gene: TRBJ1-5; clone size: -; D gene: -; V gene: TRBV10-3; CDR3 protein: CAISELGNLEGQPQHF; CDR3 DNA: TGTGCCATCAGTGAGTTGGGGAACTTGGAGGGACAGCCCCAGCATTTT
J gene: TRBJ2-7; clone size: -; D gene: -; V gene: TRBV18; CDR3 protein: CASSADRSTYEQYF; CDR3 DNA: TGTGCCAGCTCAGCAGACAGGTCAACCTACGAGCAGTACTTC
J gene: TRBJ2-3; clone size: few; D gene: TRBD2; V gene: TRBV6-6; CDR3 protein: CASRRVGGFTDTQYF; CDR3 DNA: TGTGCCAGCCGTCGAGTGGGGGGGTTCACAGATACGCAGTATTTT
J gene: TRBJ1-2; clone size: -; D gene: -; V gene: TRBV7-2; CDR3 protein: CASSLAESSYGYTF; CDR3 DNA: TGTGCCAGCAGCTTAGCAGAGAGCTCCTATGGCTACACCTTC
J gene: TRBJ1-1; clone size: -; D gene: -; V gene: TRBV19; CDR3 protein: CASSIGRVNTEAFF; CDR3 DNA: TGTGCCAGTAGTATCGGGAGGGTGAACACTGAAGCTTTCTTT
J gene: TRBJ2-3; clone size: -; D gene: TRBD2; V gene: TRBV5-5; CDR3 protein: CASSPLAGGTDTQYF; CDR3 DNA: TGTGCCAGCAGCCCGCTAGCGGGGGGCACAGATACGCAGTATTTT
J gene: TRBJ1-1; clone size: few; D gene: -; V gene: TRBV15; CDR3 protein: CATSRDQTGTEAFF; CDR3 DNA: TGTGCCACCAGCAGAGATCAGACAGGCACTGAAGCTTTCTTT
J gene: TRBJ1-1; clone size: -; D gene: -; V gene: TRBV6-4; CDR3 protein: CASRPSGGLRTEAFF; CDR3 DNA: TGTGCCAGCAGGCCCTCGGGGGGATTGAGGACTGAAGCTTTCTTT
J gene: TRBJ2-2; clone size: -; D gene: -; V gene: TRBV2; CDR3 protein: CASSVEIWELFF; CDR3 DNA: TGTGCCAGCAGTGTCGAGATTTGGGAGCTGTTTTTT
J gene: TRBJ1-2; clone size: -; D gene: TRBD1; V gene: TRBV18; CDR3 protein: CASSPEGGSPANYGYTF; CDR3 DNA: TGTGCCAGCTCACCGGAAGGGGGCTCTCCGGCTAACTATGGCTACACCTTC
J gene: TRBJ2-3; clone size: -; D gene: TRBD2; V gene: TRBV7-6; CDR3 protein: CASSPSVLTSGVSTDTQYF; CDR3 DNA: TGTGCCAGCAGCCCGTCGGTCCTTACTAGCGGGGTGAGCACAGATACGCAGTATTTT
J gene: TRBJ1-2; clone size: -; D gene: TRBD1; V gene: TRBV4-2; CDR3 protein: CASSQDSRQGAANYGYTF; CDR3 DNA: TGTGCCAGCAGCCAAGACTCCAGACAGGGGGCAGCTAACTATGGCTACACCTTC
J gene: TRBJ2-1; clone size: -; D gene: TRBD2; V gene: TRBV27; CDR3 protein: CASSMTSGISYNEQFF; CDR3 DNA: TGTGCCAGCAGTATGACTAGCGGGATCTCCTACAATGAGCAGTTCTTC
J gene: TRBJ2-1; clone size: -; D gene: TRBD2; V gene: TRBV5-1; CDR3 protein: CASSLELADGEQFF; CDR3 DNA: TGCGCCAGCAGCTTGGAACTAGCGGACGGGGAGCAGTTCTTC
J gene: TRBJ2-6; clone size: -; D gene: -; V gene: TRBV7-2; CDR3 protein: CASGPHRAGANVLTF; CDR3 DNA: TGTGCCAGCGGCCCCCACAGGGCTGGGGCCAACGTCCTGACTTTC
J gene: TRBJ1-1; clone size: -; D gene: -; V gene: TRBV6-4; CDR3 protein: CASRTVANGPTEAFF; CDR3 DNA: TGTGCCAGCAGAACTGTCGCAAACGGTCCCACTGAAGCTTTCTTT
J gene: TRBJ2-3; clone size: -; D gene: TRBD2; V gene: TRBV7-2; CDR3 protein: CASSKASGTDTQYF; CDR3 DNA: TGTGCCAGCAGCAAGGCTAGCGGGACAGATACGCAGTATTTT
J gene: TRBJ1-5; clone size: few; D gene: -; V gene: TRBV7-2; CDR3 protein: CASSEEGLYQPQHF; CDR3 DNA: TGTGCCAGCAGCGAGGAGGGCCTTTATCAGCCCCAGCATTTT
J gene: TRBJ2-2; clone size: -; D gene: -; V gene: TRBV5-5; CDR3 protein: CASSSYQTDYTGELFF; CDR3 DNA: TGTGCCAGCAGCTCATATCAGACGGACTACACCGGGGAGCTGTTTTTT
J gene: TRBJ1-2; clone size: -; D gene: TRBD1; V gene: TRBV5-4; CDR3 protein: CASGFIGQGNGYTF; CDR3 DNA: TGTGCCAGCGGATTTATTGGACAGGGGAACGGCTACACCTTC
J gene: TRBJ1-3; clone size: once; D gene: -; V gene: TRBV6-5; CDR3 protein: CASSPGEAGNTIYF; CDR3 DNA: TGTGCCAGCAGTCCGGGGGAGGCTGGAAACACCATATATTTT
J gene: TRBJ1-5; clone size: -; D gene: TRBD1; V gene: TRBV4-2; CDR3 protein: CASSRDREQGQPQHF; CDR3 DNA: TGTGCCAGCAGTCGAGACAGGGAACAGGGGCAGCCCCAGCATTTT
J gene: TRBJ2-2; clone size: -; D gene: TRBD2; V gene: TRBV9; CDR3 protein: CASSSRGTNTGELFF; CDR3 DNA: TGTGCCAGCAGCTCGCGGGGGACCAACACCGGGGAGCTGTTTTTT